A single sample is the source of the 12 T cell receptor beta chains below, sequenced in a study of shared clonotypes between healthy human individuals. Repertoires were generated with immunoSEQ multiplex PCR, while TCRdb's copy carries only in-frame clones and drops some. The table has more than 900,000 clones, about four fifths seen once. Sequencing input: memory CD4+ T cells from PBMCs. Subset indicated: CD45RA-negative fraction. Receptors originate from a man younger than 30 in good health. Some clones in this sample may be carry-over from other donors' samples.

On this clone itself: One junction end disagrees with the germline gene, perhaps due to a read error. The sample contains more than one DNA sequence encoding this CDR3. The chain links TRBV7-2 to TRBJ1-1; D is undetermined. The length of the CDR3 is 13 residues. In germline, CDR1 is SGHTA, CDR2 FQGNSA. The CDR3 nucleotides are TGCGCCAGCAGCATCTCGTATCACACTGAAGCTTTCTTT. Its protein product is CASSISYHTEAFF.

The chain recombines TRBV5-4 with TRBJ2-7; 9 bases match TRBD1. CDR3 length: 14 residues. The V segment lost 2 bases and the J segment 6 bases; nucleotides outside the gene matches: 6. Per the germline V gene, CDR1 is SGHNT and CDR2 is YYREEE (reference sequence). This chain's CDR3 is CASSLTSDRGEQYF. CDR3 in DNA: TGTGCCAGCAGCTTAACCTCGGACAGGGGCGAGCAGTACTTC.

This chain links TRBV20-1 with TRBJ1-1; a possible D gene is TRBD1 (5 bases). CDR1 and CDR2 from the germline V gene are DFQATT and SNEGSKA (reference sequence). V gave up 8 bases and J gave up 7 bases, with 14 bases separating them. CDR3 length: 11 residues. The CDR3 is CSTRRQGEAFF. The CDR3 DNA reads as TGCAGTACACGTCGGCAGGGTGAAGCTTTCTTT.

This clone appeared a few times. The chain has TRBV4-2 and TRBJ1-1, with D hard to call. V was pared by 0 bases and J by 8 bases, with 7 bases between. Germline V gene sequence: CDR1 LGHNA, CDR2 YNFKEQ. The CDR3 is made up of 12 amino acids. CDR3 sequence reads: CASSQERFEAFF. The CDR3 DNA reads TGTGCCAGCAGCCAAGAAAGGTTCGAAGCTTTCTTT.

This rearrangement joins TRBV7-8 to TRBJ2-3; either TRBD1 or TRBD2 may supply D (5 bases each). The CDR3 is made up of 14 amino acids. V was trimmed by 6 bases and J by 4 bases, leaving 14 bases between them. Germline CDR1 reads SGHVS; CDR2 reads FQNEAQ. This CDR3 is CASSFPEGPDTQYF. CDR3 nucleotides: TGTGCCAGCAGTTTTCCCGAGGGGCCAGATACGCAGTATTTT. Complete variable domain (other parts from reference TRBV7-8 and TRBJ2-3): GAGVSQSPRYKVAKRGQDVALRCDPISGHVSLFWYQQALGQGPEFLTYFQNEAQLDKSGLPSDRFFAERPEGSVSTLKIQRTQQEDSAVYLCASSFPEGPDTQYFGPGTRLTVL.

V and J are TRBV28 and TRBJ2-7; 12 nucleotides align to TRBD1. This CDR3 is 15 amino acids long. The ends lost 5 bases at V and 7 bases at J; junction bases unmatched: 9. The germline CDR1 and CDR2 sequences are MDHEN and SYDVKM. The CDR3 is CASSTPGQGAREQYF. The CDR3 DNA reads as TGTGCCAGCAGTACACCGGGACAGGGGGCCCGGGAGCAGTACTTC. Drawing the rest from reference TRBV28 and TRBJ2-7, the complete variable domain is DVKVTQSSRYLVKRTGEKVFLECVQDMDHENMFWYRQDPGLGLRLIYFSYDVKMKEKGDIPEGYSVSREKKERFSLILESASTNQTSMYLCASSTPGQGAREQYFGPGTRLTVT.

This rearrangement joins TRBV11-2 to TRBJ2-7; D might be TRBD1 or TRBD2, each matching 5 bases. The CDR3 is 17 residues long. Germline CDR1 SGHAT, CDR2 FQNNGV. Trimming left V 5 bases short and J 1 base short, with 21 bases between. Here the CDR3 reads CASSPRVPLGGSYEQYF. The CDR3 DNA follows: TGTGCCAGCAGCCCGAGGGTCCCGCTTGGGGGTTCCTACGAGCAGTACTTC. Full variable domain (missing parts from reference TRBV11-2 and TRBJ2-7): EAGVAQSPRYKIIEKRQSVAFWCNPISGHATLYWYQQILGQGPKLLIQFQNNGVVDDSQLPKDRFSAERLKGVDSTLKIQPAKLEDSAVYLCASSPRVPLGGSYEQYFGPGTRLTVT.

The chain has TRBV6-5 and TRBJ2-5; weak D call: TRBD1 (5 bases). CDR1 and CDR2 (germline): MNHEY, SVGAGI. V was clipped by 0 bases and J by 3 bases, with 5 bases between them. The CDR3 runs 13 residues. In DNA, the CDR3 is TGTGCCAGCAGTTACTCAGGGGAAGAGACCCAGTACTTC. Protein product: CASSYSGEETQYF.

Of note for this clone: This sample also contains other DNA sequences that code for the same CDR3. The chain couples TRBV5-8 to TRBJ1-2; weak D call: TRBD1 (6 bases). The V and J ends lost 0 bases and 8 bases respectively, with 17 bases between them. This CDR3 has 15 residues. In germline, CDR1 is SGHTS, CDR2 YDEGEE. CDR3 sequence: CASSLVGAGEEGYTF. As DNA, the CDR3 is TGTGCCAGCAGCTTGGTGGGTGCAGGGGAGGAGGGCTACACCTTC.

The chain recombines TRBV6-1 with TRBJ1-5; D call uncertain. The length of the CDR3 is 18 residues. Germline CDR1 is MNHNS and CDR2 is SASEGT. The germline V and J ends were trimmed by 0 bases and 1 base, with 16 bases remaining between them. For the CDR3, the DNA is TGTGCCAGCAGTGAAGCGCAAACGGTATATAGAAGCAATCAGCCCCAGCATTTT. This translates into CASSEAQTVYRSNQPQHF.

The rearrangement links TRBV6-1 to TRBJ2-5, with 11 positions matching TRBD2. The germline CDR1 and CDR2 sequences are MNHNS and SASEGT. The CDR3 length is 14 residues. Trimming at V came to 6 bases and at J to 4 bases, leaving 4 bases not matched to a gene. The CDR3 here is CASSIGTSGETQYF. Here the CDR3 DNA reads TGTGCCAGCAGCATAGGGACTAGCGGAGAGACCCAGTACTTC.

The chain recombines TRBV5-6 with TRBJ1-1, with 7 bases fitting TRBD1. The CDR3 covers 16 residues. CDR1 SGHDT and CDR2 YYEEEE come from the germline V gene. Trimming took 3 bases from V and 1 from J; bases not matched to a gene: 9. The CDR3 DNA follows: TGTGCCAGCAGCTACCGGACAGGTTGGTGGAACACTGAAGCTTTCTTT. It is translated as CASSYRTGWWNTEAFF.